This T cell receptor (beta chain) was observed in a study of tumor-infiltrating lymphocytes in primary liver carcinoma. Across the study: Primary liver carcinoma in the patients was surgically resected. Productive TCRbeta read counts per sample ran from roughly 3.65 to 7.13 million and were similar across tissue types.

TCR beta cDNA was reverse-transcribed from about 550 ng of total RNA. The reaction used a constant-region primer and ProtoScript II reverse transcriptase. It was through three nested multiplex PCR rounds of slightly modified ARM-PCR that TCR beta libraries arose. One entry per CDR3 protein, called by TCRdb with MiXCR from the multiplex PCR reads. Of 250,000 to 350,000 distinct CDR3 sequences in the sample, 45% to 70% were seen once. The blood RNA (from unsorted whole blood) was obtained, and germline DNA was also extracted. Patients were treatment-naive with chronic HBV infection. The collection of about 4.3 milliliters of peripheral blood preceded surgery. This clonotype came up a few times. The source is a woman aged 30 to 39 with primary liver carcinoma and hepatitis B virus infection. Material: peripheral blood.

The CDR3 region has the DNA TGTGCCAGCAGCTCGGCCTCGGGGGCCAACGTCCTGACTTTC. It is translated as CASSSASGANVLTF. This chain connects TRBV5-8 to TRBJ2-6; D is ambiguous. The length of the CDR3 is 14 residues. The V gene lost 3 bases and the J gene lost 4 bases, with 8 bases spanning the gap. Germline assignment: CDR1 SGHTS and CDR2 YDEGEE.